What follows are 24 T cell receptor beta chains derived from one specimen sequenced in a study of a mutant IDH1 vaccine in newly diagnosed glioma (dated by TCRdb to the early 2020s). Libraries were made using the immunoSEQ multiplex PCR assay. TCRdb's version of the immuneACCESS table is confined to in-frame rearrangements and falls short of the full clone set. An unresolved V gene accounts for under half of the shortfall where checked; the remainder is of unknown origin. For this sample the table gives about 21,000 clones, of which about 85% were detected only once. The top ten constitute 5% to 5.5% of the sample. The time point label, as the study defines it: baseline, week 1 (first vaccination visit). Reading the label with the study, this specimen's treatment or condition is: pre-vaccination baseline after standard-of-care therapy. The sample in question was PBMCs, obtained from a glioma patient treated with radiotherapy, temozolomide or both. The source of these receptors is a man aged 35 to 55 with glioma.

The J gene is TRBJ1-3, the V gene TRBV11-2; D remains ambiguous. Germline loops: CDR1 SGHAT, CDR2 FQNNGV. The CDR3 runs to 17 residues. The ends were cut back, 4 bases at V and 4 bases at J, with 20 bases in the middle. The CDR3 coding sequence is TGTGCCAGCAGCTCCCTAAGAACCAGGAGAGACGGAAACACCATATATTTT. Its protein product is CASSSLRTRRDGNTIYF.

This clone has just one count. This sequence joins TRBV5-1 and TRBJ1-1; 7 bases align to TRBD1. Germline loops: CDR1 SGHRS, CDR2 YFSETQ. The CDR3 covers 13 residues. V shed 3 bases, J shed 4 bases, and the junction held 3 bases outside the gene matches. The CDR3 sequence: CASSSGQITEAFF. CDR3 DNA sequence: TGCGCCAGCAGCTCGGGACAGATCACTGAAGCTTTCTTT. The entire variable domain, with the rest obtained from reference TRBV5-1 and TRBJ1-1, is as follows: KAGVTQTPRYLIKTRGQQVTLSCSPISGHRSVSWYQQTPGQGLQFLFEYFSETQRNKGNFPGRFSGRQFSNSRSEMNVSTLELGDSALYLCASSSGQITEAFFGQGTRLTVV.

This clone was counted between two and nine times. The V and J genes are TRBV25-1 and TRBJ2-7; a possible D gene is TRBD2 (7 bases). This CDR3 has 15 residues. Per germline, CDR1 MGHDK and CDR2 SYGVNS. The germline V and J ends were trimmed by 3 bases and 2 bases, with 14 bases remaining between them. CDR3 nucleotide sequence: TGTGCCAGCAGTGACGACCGGGGGGCGGCCTACGAGCAGTACTTC. Encoded protein: CASSDDRGAAYEQYF.

This clone has more than one count but fewer than ten. This chain connects TRBV27 to TRBJ2-1; 10 bases align to TRBD2. This CDR3 is 14 amino acids long. Germline values: CDR1 MNHEY, CDR2 SMNVEV (reference sequence). With V trimmed by 8 bases and J by 4 bases, 5 bases remained unmatched. DNA of the CDR3: TGTGCCAGCGATTGGACTAGCGGTTACAATGAGCAGTTCTTC. It encodes CASDWTSGYNEQFF.

The rearrangement joins TRBV7-2 to TRBJ1-2, with 7 bases fitting TRBD1. With V trimmed by 1 base and J by 6 bases, 5 bases remained unmatched. Germline CDR1 is SGHTA and CDR2 is FQGNSA. This CDR3 is 14 amino acids long. CDR3 in amino acids: CASSLGRGQDGYTF. CDR3 DNA: TGTGCCAGCAGCTTAGGGAGGGGGCAGGATGGCTACACCTTC. Using reference TRBV7-2 and TRBJ1-2 for the parts outside the CDR3, the full variable domain is GAGVSQSPSNKVTEKGKDVELRCDPISGHTALYWYRQSLGQGLEFLIYFQGNSAPDKSGLPSDRFSAERTGGSVSTLTIQRTQQEDSAVYLCASSLGRGQDGYTFGSGTRLTVV.

A few counts support this clone. The rearrangement uses TRBV25-1 and TRBJ1-1; weak D call: TRBD1 (6 bases). The V end lost 3 bases, the J end lost 7 bases, and 18 bases lay between the germline ends. This CDR3 is 15 amino acids long. Germline CDR1 is MGHDK and CDR2 is SYGVNS. The CDR3 bases are TGTGCCAGCAGTGAGGGGGCGCGGGATATCTTTGAAGCTTTCTTT. It codes for CASSEGARDIFEAFF.

The chain employs TRBV5-4 and TRBJ2-6; D may be TRBD2 (6 bases). CDR3 length: 19 amino acids. V was clipped by 4 bases and J by 0 bases, with 20 bases between them. Germline V gene lookup returns CDR1 SGHNT and CDR2 YYREEE (reference sequence). CDR3: CASSPGTRGIGSGANVLTF. The CDR3 DNA reads as TGTGCCAGCAGCCCCGGAACGCGGGGAATAGGCTCTGGGGCCAACGTCCTGACTTTC.

In the case of this clone: The junction differs from germline at one of its ends, possibly a read error. The rearrangement links TRBV6-1 to TRBJ1-2; D is perhaps TRBD1 (5 bases). The CDR3 is 11 residues long. Germline V gene sequence: CDR1 MNHNS, CDR2 SASEGT. CDR3 bases: TGTGCCAGCAGTGGTCCGGGCCCAGGGTCCTTC. It is translated as CASSGPGPGSF.

The J gene is TRBJ2-5, the V gene TRBV5-1; 8 nucleotides line up with TRBD1. V lost 1 base to trimming and J lost 4 bases; unmatched junction nucleotides: 12. The CDR3 has 17 residues. CDR1 and CDR2 (germline): SGHRS, YFSETQ. The DNA for the CDR3 is TGCGCCAGCAGCTTGAGAACCGGGACAGGTGATGGAGAGACCCAGTACTTC. It yields the protein CASSLRTGTGDGETQYF. Using reference TRBV5-1 and TRBJ2-5 for the parts outside the CDR3, the full variable domain is KAGVTQTPRYLIKTRGQQVTLSCSPISGHRSVSWYQQTPGQGLQFLFEYFSETQRNKGNFPGRFSGRQFSNSRSEMNVSTLELGDSALYLCASSLRTGTGDGETQYFGPGTRLLVL.

The chain joins TRBV27 to TRBJ1-6; D remains unclear. Trimming removed 3 bases at V and 4 bases at J, with 7 bases between. The CDR3 is made up of 14 amino acids. CDR1 and CDR2 from the germline V gene are MNHEY and SMNVEV (reference sequence). The CDR3 loop reads CASSLELYNSPLHF. The CDR3, as DNA: TGTGCCAGCAGTTTGGAGCTATATAATTCACCCCTCCACTTT.

This chain joins TRBV11-3 and TRBJ2-2; D gene uncertain. Germline V gives CDR1 SGHNT, CDR2 YENEEA. V was clipped by 7 bases and J by 5 bases, with 11 bases between them. There are 13 residues in the CDR3. CDR3 loop: CASKRAGTGELFF. As DNA, the CDR3 is TGTGCCAGCAAAAGGGCTGGAACCGGGGAGCTGTTTTTT.

The chain couples TRBV7-6 to TRBJ2-1; D is possibly TRBD1 (5 bases). The V end was cut by 2 bases, the J end by 12 bases, with 14 bases between. In germline, CDR1 is SGHVS, CDR2 FNYEAQ. The CDR3 spans 13 residues. In DNA form, the CDR3 reads TGTGCCAGCAGCTTATCCCAGGGTAGCCGGCAGTTCTTC. Its protein is CASSLSQGSRQFF.

This clone was counted only a few times. V usage is TRBV2 and J usage is TRBJ2-7; 10 bases agree with TRBD1. Germline V lookup: CDR1 SNHLY, CDR2 FYNNEI. V shed 8 bases and J 4 bases; nucleotides not matched to a gene: 5. CDR3 length: 13 amino acids. The DNA for the CDR3 is TGTGCCAGCGAAAGGGACAGGGGTTACGAGCAGTACTTC. It translates to CASERDRGYEQYF.

The V gene is TRBV7-2, the J gene TRBJ1-5; D uncertain. This CDR3 spans 16 amino acids. Per the germline V gene, CDR1 is SGHTA and CDR2 is FQGNSA. Trimming removed 0 bases from V and 6 bases from J, with 15 bases in between. The CDR3 region has the DNA TGTGCCAGCAGCTTAGCGGGCGGCCGGTTGGGTCAGCCCCAGCATTTT. Its protein product is CASSLAGGRLGQPQHF.

The CDR3 loop is CASSYSRAQRPTF. The CDR3 DNA reads TGTGCCAGCAGTTACTCGAGAGCTCAGAGGCCAACCTTC. The V gene is TRBV6-5, the J gene TRBJ1-2; D is undetermined. There are 13 residues in the CDR3. Germline V gives CDR1 MNHEY, CDR2 SVGAGI. The V end lost 0 bases, the J end lost 14 bases, and 16 bases lay between the germline ends.

The chain is built from TRBV19 and TRBJ2-2; TRBD1 aligns across 7 bases. The CDR3 extends over 15 amino acids. Unmatched junction bases numbered 7, after V lost 4 bases and J lost 5 bases. Germline CDR1 is LNHDA and CDR2 is SQIVND (reference sequence). CDR3: CASSTQGVQTGELFF. The CDR3 region has the DNA TGTGCCAGTAGTACCCAGGGGGTTCAAACCGGGGAGCTGTTTTTT.

The chain joins TRBV9 to TRBJ1-1; D is perhaps TRBD1 (5 bases). Trimming removed 5 bases from V and 0 bases from J, with 17 bases in between. The CDR3 contains 16 residues. The V gene's germline CDR1 is SGDLS and CDR2 YYNGEE. CDR3 sequence: CASRPPRTGLNTEAFF. Here the CDR3 DNA reads TGTGCCAGCAGACCCCCCCGTACAGGACTGAACACTGAAGCTTTCTTT.

Sample share makes this clone medium-sized. The rearrangement uses TRBV4-1 and TRBJ1-1, with TRBD1 as a possible D gene (5 bases). In germline, CDR1 is MGHRA, CDR2 YSYEKL. Between the trimmed V and J ends, which lost 0 bases and 11 bases, there was a span of 16 bases. The CDR3 loop spans 14 amino acids. Written as DNA, the CDR3 is TGCGCCAGCAGCCAAGATATCGGGGCATACGGCGCTTTCTTT. Its protein is CASSQDIGAYGAFF.

The J gene is TRBJ2-3, the V gene TRBV6-1; 9 bases align to TRBD1. The germline V gene encodes CDR1 MNHNS and CDR2 SASEGT. Unmatched junction bases numbered 0, after V lost 1 base and J lost 1 base. There are 15 residues in the CDR3. As DNA, the CDR3 is TGTGCCAGCAGTGAAGGGACAGGGGGCACAGATACGCAGTATTTT. Translated: CASSEGTGGTDTQYF.

V usage is TRBV19 and J usage is TRBJ2-3, with 9 nucleotides matching TRBD1. Losses at the gene ends were 6 bases for V and 4 bases for J; bases not matched to a gene: 2. The CDR3 is 13 residues long. Germline CDR1 reads LNHDA; CDR2 reads SQIVND (reference sequence). The CDR3 coding sequence is TGTGCCAGTAGGACAGGGGGTGCAGATACGCAGTATTTT. This gives the protein CASRTGGADTQYF.

The chain recombines TRBV2 with TRBJ2-7; 9 bases fit TRBD1. Per the germline V gene, CDR1 is SNHLY and CDR2 is FYNNEI. V lost 10 bases, J lost 1 base, and 5 bases stayed unmatched. The CDR3 loop spans 13 amino acids. This chain's CDR3 is CATQGQGSYEQYV. In DNA, the CDR3 is TGTGCCACTCAGGGACAGGGTTCCTACGAGCAGTACGTC.

The chain couples TRBV4-1 to TRBJ2-7; D may match TRBD1 or TRBD2 (7 bases each). Trimming stripped 4 bases from V and 2 bases from J, with 18 bases between. CDR3 length: 16 amino acids. Germline values: CDR1 MGHRA, CDR2 YSYEKL. CDR3 loop: CASSPQGEGAAYEQYF. DNA of the CDR3: TGCGCCAGCAGCCCCCAGGGGGAGGGGGCAGCCTACGAGCAGTACTTC.

This clone was detected only a few times. The rearrangement joins TRBV5-1 to TRBJ1-1; the match to TRBD1 covers 7 bases. The CDR3 is made up of 15 amino acids. Germline-derived CDR1 and CDR2 are SGHRS and YFSETQ. V was pared by 0 bases and J by 4 bases, with 6 bases of the junction left unmatched. The CDR3 nucleotides read TGCGCCAGCAGCTTGGCCAACCAGGGGGGCACTGAAGCTTTCTTT. It specifies CASSLANQGGTEAFF.

V and J are TRBV7-2 and TRBJ2-2; D is ambiguous. This CDR3 spans 16 amino acids. Germline V gene lookup returns CDR1 SGHTA and CDR2 FQGNSA. V was trimmed by 4 bases and J by 2 bases, leaving 14 bases between them. CDR3 nucleotide sequence: TGTGCCAGCAGCTCCGGACGGGTTGTAAACACCGGGGAGCTGTTTTTT. This translates into CASSSGRVVNTGELFF.